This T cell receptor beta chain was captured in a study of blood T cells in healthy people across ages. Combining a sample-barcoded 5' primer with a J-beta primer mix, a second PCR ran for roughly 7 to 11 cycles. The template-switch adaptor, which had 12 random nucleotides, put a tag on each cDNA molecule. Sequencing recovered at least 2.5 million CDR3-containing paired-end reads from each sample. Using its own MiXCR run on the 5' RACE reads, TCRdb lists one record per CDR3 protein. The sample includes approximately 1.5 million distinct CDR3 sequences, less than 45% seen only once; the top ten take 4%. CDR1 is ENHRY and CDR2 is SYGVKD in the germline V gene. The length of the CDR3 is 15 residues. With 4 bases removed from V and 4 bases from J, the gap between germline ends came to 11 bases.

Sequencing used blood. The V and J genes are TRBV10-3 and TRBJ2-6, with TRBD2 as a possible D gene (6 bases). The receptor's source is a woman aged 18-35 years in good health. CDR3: CAISVREVGANVLTF. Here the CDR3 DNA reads TGTGCCATCAGTGTAAGGGAGGTCGGGGCCAACGTCCTGACTTTC.